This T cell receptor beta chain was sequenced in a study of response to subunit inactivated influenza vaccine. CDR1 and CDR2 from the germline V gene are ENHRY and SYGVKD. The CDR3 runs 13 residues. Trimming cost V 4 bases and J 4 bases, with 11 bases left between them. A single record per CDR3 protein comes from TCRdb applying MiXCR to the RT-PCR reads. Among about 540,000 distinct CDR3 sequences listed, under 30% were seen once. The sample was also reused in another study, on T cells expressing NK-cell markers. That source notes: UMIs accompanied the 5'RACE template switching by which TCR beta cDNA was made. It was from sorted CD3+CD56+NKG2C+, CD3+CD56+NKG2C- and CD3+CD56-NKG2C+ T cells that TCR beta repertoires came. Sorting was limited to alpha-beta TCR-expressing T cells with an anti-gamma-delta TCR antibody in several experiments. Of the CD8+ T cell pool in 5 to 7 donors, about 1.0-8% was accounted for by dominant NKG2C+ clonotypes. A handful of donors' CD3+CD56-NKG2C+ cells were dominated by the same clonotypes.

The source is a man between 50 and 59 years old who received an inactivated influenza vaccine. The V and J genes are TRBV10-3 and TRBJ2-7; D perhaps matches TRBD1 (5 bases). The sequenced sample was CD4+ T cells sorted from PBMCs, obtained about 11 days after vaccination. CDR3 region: CAISADRFYEQYF. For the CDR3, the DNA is TGTGCCATCAGTGCTGACAGATTTTACGAGCAGTACTTC.